These T cell receptor beta chains were read from a single sample in a study of blood T cell repertoires in COVID-19. Clones were sequenced by immunoSEQ multiplex PCR, and TCRdb holds only the in-frame ones, with some missing. This sample yields about 160,000 clones, of which 70% to 90% are seen a single time; roughly 6% belongs to the top ten. Sequenced: PBMCs or T cells enriched from blood (not recorded which). The receptors shown here come from a man aged 40-49 years who had recovered from COVID-19. The CDR3 runs from the conserved cysteine through the conserved F or W. D genes are given only for firm matches. The listing skips clone size in some rows; elsewhere it reads once, few, many or a size class.

cdr3_length	clone_size	j_call	v_call	d_call	cdr3_nt	cdr3_aa
18	once	TRBJ2-1	TRBV7-6	NA	TGTGCCAGCAGCTTAGCTAAGGAAGGGGCTCCCAGCCGGTATGAGCAGTTCTTC	CASSLAKEGAPSRYEQFF
15	NA	TRBJ1-6	TRBV7-3	TRBD1	TGTGCCAGCAGCTGGGGGACAGCACCGAATTCACCCCTCCACTTT	CASSWGTAPNSPLHF
15	NA	TRBJ2-6	TRBV24-1	TRBD2	TGTGCCACCGGACTAGCGGGGGCTGGGGCCAACGTCCTGACTTTC	CATGLAGAGANVLTF
14	once	TRBJ1-1	TRBV19	TRBD1	TGTGCCAGCCGGGACAGGGTCGGAAGCACTGAAGCTTTCTTT	CASRDRVGSTEAFF
17	NA	TRBJ2-6	TRBV2	NA	TGTGCCAGCAGTGGACTCTCTATTCACTCTGGGGCCAACGTCCTGACTTTC	CASSGLSIHSGANVLTF
13	few	TRBJ1-3	TRBV30	NA	TGTGCCTGGAGGGAACAGGGTGCAAACACCATATATTTT	CAWREQGANTIYF
13	NA	TRBJ1-2	TRBV7-2	NA	TGTGCCAGCAGCTTAGCCAGGGTAGGAGGCTACACCTTC	CASSLARVGGYTF
15	NA	TRBJ1-2	TRBV4-1	NA	TGCGCCAGCAGCCAAGATCCAGCAGAGCGCTATGGCTACACCTTC	CASSQDPAERYGYTF
17	once	TRBJ2-5	TRBV5-1	TRBD2	TGCGCCAGCAGCTTGGAAGCGACTAGCGGAAAACAAGAGACCCAGTACTTC	CASSLEATSGKQETQYF
17	NA	TRBJ1-1	TRBV30	TRBD1	TGTGCCTGGAGTGGTAAAGGGGGCATCGTTCAGAACACTGAAGCTTTCTTT	CAWSGKGGIVQNTEAFF
18	NA	TRBJ2-1	TRBV9	TRBD2	TGTGCCAGCAGCGCCGCCGGGGGCACTAGCGGGGGTTGGAATGAGCAGTTCTTC	CASSAAGGTSGGWNEQFF
12	NA	TRBJ1-2	TRBV14	NA	TGTGCCAGCAGCCCACAGGGAGTGGGCTACACCTTC	CASSPQGVGYTF
15	NA	TRBJ1-2	TRBV5-1	NA	TGCGCCAGCAGCTTGGGGCAGGGCTCGGTTGATGGCTACACCTTC	CASSLGQGSVDGYTF
16	once	TRBJ1-1	TRBV19	NA	TGTGCCAGTAGTTCAACAACAGGGATTGGGAACACTGAAGCTTTCTTT	CASSSTTGIGNTEAFF
15	NA	TRBJ1-4	TRBV6-1	TRBD1	TGTGCCAGCCGTGACAGGGGACAAGTGGATGAAAAACTGTTTTTT	CASRDRGQVDEKLFF
15	NA	TRBJ2-2	TRBV19	NA	TGTGCCAGTAGTGCTCTTGACAGGCCCACCGGGGAGCTGTTTTTT	CASSALDRPTGELFF
15	NA	TRBJ1-6	TRBV19	NA	TGTGCCAGTATGGGGGGGGACGGAAATAATTCACCCCTCCACTTT	CASMGGDGNNSPLHF
13	NA	TRBJ1-1	TRBV6-5	TRBD1	TGTGCCAGCAGGACAGGGTCGAACACTGAAGCTTTCTTT	CASRTGSNTEAFF
15	NA	TRBJ2-3	TRBV4-2	NA	TGTGCCAGCAGCCAAGAATCCGGACTACAAGATACGCAGTATTTT	CASSQESGLQDTQYF
13	NA	TRBJ1-6	TRBV4-1	NA	TGCGCCAGCAGCCACCCGGATAATTCACCCCTCCACTTT	CASSHPDNSPLHF
15	NA	TRBJ1-2	TRBV15	NA	TGTGCCACCAGCAGAGGTCGGACAGTTCAGGGTGGCTACACCTTC	CATSRGRTVQGGYTF
15	NA	TRBJ1-1	TRBV6-5	TRBD1	TGTGCCAGCAGCTTGCTCCGGGACAGCGGGCAAAAAGCTTTCTTT	CASSLLRDSGQKAFF
16	NA	TRBJ2-1	TRBV9	NA	TGTGCCAGCAGCGCCTCGACTAGTCCAGGTTTCAATGAGCAGTTCTTC	CASSASTSPGFNEQFF
19	NA	TRBJ2-3	TRBV15	TRBD1	TGTGCCACCAGCGGGACAGGGGGCGGGGGGGTAGCTGGCACAGATACGCAGTATTTT	CATSGTGGGGVAGTDTQYF
14	NA	TRBJ2-1	TRBV5-1	TRBD2	TGCGCCAGCAGCTTACTAGCGGGGGTAAATGAGCAGTTCTTC	CASSLLAGVNEQFF
14	NA	TRBJ1-2	TRBV5-6	NA	TGTGCCAGCAGCTGGAGCGGGATTAACTATGGCTACACCTTC	CASSWSGINYGYTF
12	NA	TRBJ1-3	TRBV7-9	NA	TGTGCCAGCAGTCTACAGGGAAACACCATATATTTT	CASSLQGNTIYF
14	once	TRBJ2-2	TRBV11-1	TRBD1	TGTGCCAGCGGAGGACAGGGGAACACCGGGGAGCTGTTTTTT	CASGGQGNTGELFF
15	NA	TRBJ2-3	TRBV10-3	NA	TGTGCCATCAGTGAGTTGGCGGGGGCCCCAGATACGCAGTATTTT	CAISELAGAPDTQYF
11	NA	TRBJ1-2	TRBV9	NA	TGTGCCAGCGGGGCGGTCTATGGCTACACCTTC	CASGAVYGYTF
14	NA	TRBJ1-3	TRBV13	NA	TGTGCCAGCAGCTCCCGAGGCTCTGGAAACACCATATATTTT	CASSSRGSGNTIYF
16	NA	TRBJ2-5	TRBV7-8	TRBD2	TGTGCCAGCACGGAGCCGGGACTAGCGGGGAAAGAGACCCAGTACTTC	CASTEPGLAGKETQYF
16	NA	TRBJ2-3	TRBV7-8	NA	TGTGCCAGCAGCTTAGCCGGGCAGGGGATCAAAGATACGCAGTATTTT	CASSLAGQGIKDTQYF
12	NA	TRBJ2-1	TRBV18	TRBD2	TGTGCCAGCTCACCACTCGGGGGGGAGCAGTTCTTC	CASSPLGGEQFF
19	NA	TRBJ2-5	TRBV5-5	TRBD1	TGTGCCAGCAGCCTGCGGGGGCAGGGACAGGGCTGGCTCCAAGAGACCCAGTACTTC	CASSLRGQGQGWLQETQYF
19	NA	TRBJ2-5	TRBV11-2	TRBD2	TGTGCCAGCAGCTTAGAAGGCCTAGCGGGCCGAGGGAGAGAAGAGACCCAGTACTTC	CASSLEGLAGRGREETQYF
15	few	TRBJ1-2	TRBV27	NA	TGTGCCAGCAGTCCATCGGGGGGACAACACTATGGCTACACCTTC	CASSPSGGQHYGYTF
16	few	TRBJ2-2	TRBV5-1	TRBD2	TGCGCCAGCACCCCCTGGGGGGGGTCGCTGATCGGGGAGCTGTTTTTT	CASTPWGGSLIGELFF
17	NA	TRBJ2-5	TRBV18	TRBD2	TGTGCCAGCTCACGGTTACGACTAGCGGGGGGGCGAGAGACCCAGTACTTC	CASSRLRLAGGRETQYF
16	many	TRBJ1-2	TRBV19	NA	TGTGCCACCTCCTCGGATCACAGGGATTACTCGTATGGCTACACCTTC	CATSSDHRDYSYGYTF
15	once	TRBJ2-2	TRBV9	TRBD1	TGTGCCAGCAGCGCACCTACAGGGGTGGTCGGGGAGCTGTTTTTT	CASSAPTGVVGELFF
17	few	TRBJ2-3	TRBV11-2	NA	TGTGCCAGCAGCCCCCGGGGGGCGGGTGCTAGCACAGATACGCAGTATTTT	CASSPRGAGASTDTQYF
15	NA	TRBJ1-1	TRBV6-5	NA	TGTGCCAGCAGTTACTTCAACAGGGCGTCCACTGAAGCTTTCTTT	CASSYFNRASTEAFF
15	once	TRBJ1-4	TRBV9	NA	TGTGCCAGCAGCGTAAATCCGGGAGGTCATGAAAAACTGTTTTTT	CASSVNPGGHEKLFF
14	NA	TRBJ2-7	TRBV30	TRBD1	TGTGCCTACACTGGACAGGGAAGCTCCTACGAGCAGTACTTC	CAYTGQGSSYEQYF
15	NA	TRBJ1-4	TRBV6-4	TRBD1	TGTGCCAGCAGACTAATACAGGGGAGAAATGAAAAACTGTTTTTT	CASRLIQGRNEKLFF
16	NA	TRBJ1-4	TRBV4-1	TRBD1	TGCGCCAGCAGCCAGCCCCCGGGACAGGGAAGGGAAAAACTGTTTTTT	CASSQPPGQGREKLFF
14	NA	TRBJ1-6	TRBV9	NA	TGTGCCAGCAGCGATGGACAGTATAATTCACCCCTCCACTTT	CASSDGQYNSPLHF
14	NA	TRBJ1-1	TRBV19	NA	TGTGCCAGTAGGAACAGGGATATGAACACTGAAGCTTTCTTT	CASRNRDMNTEAFF
13	NA	TRBJ1-5	TRBV18	NA	TGTGCCAGCTCACCAGGGAGTGATCAGCCCCAGCATTTT	CASSPGSDQPQHF